This T cell receptor beta chain was sequenced for a study of PD-1 blockade in mismatch repair-deficient tumors. Study-wide context: Patients had about 13 mismatch repair-deficient cancer types and were previously treated and progressing.

PCR or immunohistochemistry showed mismatch repair deficiency in every enrolled patient. This table comes from immunoSEQ multiplex PCR, and its TCRdb copy is limited to in-frame clones, with some not included. The sample holds approximately 100,000 clones, about 79% seen once. CDR3 length: 15 amino acids. Trimming removed 6 bases from V and 7 bases from J; junction bases left unmatched: 11. Germline loops: CDR1 SNHLY, CDR2 FYNNEI. The sequences come from peripheral blood, collected roughly 36 weeks after starting pembrolizumab. This rearrangement joins TRBV2 to TRBJ2-1, with TRBD2 identical over 8 bases. This TCR was sampled from an adult with mismatch repair-deficient cancer. The DNA of the CDR3 is TGTGCCAGCAGCCTCATTAGGGCTAGCGGGAATGAGCAGTTCTTC. It encodes CASSLIRASGNEQFF.